This T cell receptor (beta chain) is from a study of blood T cells in healthy people across ages. V lost 7 bases and J 5 bases, leaving 17 bases between the germline ends. CDR3 length: 13 amino acids. Germline V gives CDR1 SQVTM, CDR2 ANQGSEA. Next came a second PCR, run for about 7 to 12 cycles, which used a sample-barcoded 5' primer along with a J-beta primer mix. Via MiXCR, TCRdb re-called the 5' RACE reads, giving one row per CDR3 protein. This table has some 1.7 million distinct CDR3 sequences, roughly 27% appearing once. Donation came from healthy Caucasian individuals in Russia who were aged 6 to 90.

Sequencing used blood. The rearrangement links TRBV29-1 to TRBJ2-5, with D uncertain. This TCR was sampled from a woman aged 25 to 45 in good health. Written as DNA, the CDR3 is TGCAGCGGTCGGATGGTTGGTTGGGAGACCCAGTACTTC. It is translated as CSGRMVGWETQYF.